The rows below give T cell receptor beta chains drawn from one sample of a study of OX40 agonist ivuxolimab in advanced cancers. The data were produced by immunoSEQ multiplex PCR, yet TCRdb's version contains in-frame clones alone and is incomplete. The sample comprises about 82,000 clones, 85% to 90% of which are singletons, and about 1.9% rests with the top ten. Sequencing used CD4+ or CD8+ T cells sorted from blood, obtained in a trial of the OX40 agonist ivuxolimab. Receptors were obtained from an adult with an advanced solid tumor such as melanoma, head and neck, liver or kidney cancer. CDR3s include the opening cysteine and the closing phenylalanine or tryptophan. D genes are given only for firm matches. The listing skips clone size in some rows; elsewhere it reads once, few, many or a size class.

j_call	d_call	cdr3_length	v_call	clone_size	cdr3_aa	cdr3_nt
TRBJ1-2	-	14	TRBV2	-	CASSRSQGVYGYTF	TGTGCCAGCAGTAGGTCACAGGGAGTGTATGGCTACACCTTC
TRBJ2-7	TRBD1	14	TRBV4-1	-	CASSPGQSPYEQYF	TGCGCCAGCAGCCCGGGACAGTCTCCCTACGAGCAGTACTTC
TRBJ2-2	-	15	TRBV2	-	CASSEAHPHTGELFF	TGTGCCAGCAGTGAAGCGCACCCTCACACCGGGGAGCTGTTTTTT
TRBJ2-1	TRBD2	13	TRBV11-3	-	CASSSSGYNEQFF	TGTGCCAGCAGCTCTAGCGGCTACAATGAGCAGTTCTTC
TRBJ2-7	-	14	TRBV15	-	CATSREGSPYEQYF	TGTGCCACCAGCAGAGAGGGGTCACCCTACGAGCAGTACTTC
TRBJ2-7	TRBD2	17	TRBV28	-	CASSRAFTSGTPYEQYF	TGTGCCAGCAGTCGTGCCTTTACTAGCGGGACTCCCTACGAGCAGTACTTC
TRBJ2-5	-	13	TRBV7-2	-	CASSLELKETQYF	TGTGCCAGCAGCTTAGAGCTCAAAGAGACCCAGTACTTC
TRBJ2-3	-	14	TRBV7-9	-	CASSLVSVEDTQYF	TGTGCCAGCAGCTTAGTCTCAGTAGAGGATACGCAGTATTTT
TRBJ2-5	TRBD2	17	TRBV30	once	CAWSTPVGGRIQETQYF	TGTGCCTGGAGTACACCCGTAGGCGGGAGGATCCAAGAGACCCAGTACTTC
TRBJ1-1	-	14	TRBV5-4	-	CASSLASMNTEAFF	TGTGCCAGCAGCTTGGCCTCTATGAACACTGAAGCTTTCTTT
TRBJ1-1	-	13	TRBV30	-	CACLSQPNTEAFF	TGTGCCTGTCTCTCCCAGCCTAACACTGAAGCTTTCTTT
TRBJ1-2	-	14	TRBV6-1	-	CASSMRGGAYGYTF	TGTGCCAGCAGTATGCGTGGGGGGGCCTATGGCTACACCTTC
TRBJ1-2	TRBD1	14	TRBV5-6	-	CASSTRDRDYGYTF	TGTGCCAGCAGCACCCGGGACAGGGACTATGGCTACACCTTC
TRBJ2-5	-	14	TRBV15	-	CATSRGGGEETQYF	TGTGCCACCAGCAGAGGGGGCGGAGAAGAGACCCAGTACTTC
TRBJ1-6	-	16	TRBV7-8	-	CASSLALVRVDSPLHF	TGTGCCAGCAGCTTAGCGTTAGTCAGGGTAGACTCACCCCTCCACTTT
TRBJ2-5	-	11	TRBV5-4	-	CASSQGETQYF	TGTGCCAGCAGCCAGGGCGAGACCCAGTACTTC
TRBJ2-1	-	13	TRBV7-3	-	CASSSSLAGEQFF	TGTGCCAGCAGCTCAAGCCTAGCAGGTGAGCAGTTCTTC
TRBJ2-7	-	15	TRBV6-5	-	CASSRTLVGGYEQYF	TGTGCCAGCAGCCGGACTCTCGTTGGGGGGTACGAGCAGTACTTC
TRBJ2-5	TRBD1	14	TRBV5-7	-	CASSAGTGEETQYF	TGTGCCAGCAGCGCGGGGACAGGGGAGGAGACCCAGTACTTC
TRBJ1-4	-	13	TRBV11-2	-	CASSNYHGEKLFF	TGTGCCAGCAGCAACTACCACGGGGAAAAACTGTTTTTT
TRBJ2-5	TRBD2	16	TRBV5-1	-	CASSYGLAGAGETQYF	TGCGCCAGCAGCTACGGACTAGCGGGAGCTGGAGAGACCCAGTACTTC
TRBJ2-3	-	16	TRBV4-1	-	CASSQAWDSFTDTQYF	TGCGCCAGCAGCCAAGCCTGGGACTCCTTCACAGATACGCAGTATTTT
TRBJ2-7	TRBD2	12	TRBV29-1	-	CSVGGRVDEQYF	TGCAGCGTTGGAGGGAGGGTGGACGAGCAGTACTTC
TRBJ1-1	-	13	TRBV28	-	CASRIRPNTEAFF	TGTGCCAGCAGGATAAGGCCGAACACTGAAGCTTTCTTT
TRBJ2-2	TRBD2	15	TRBV27	-	CASSQGLAGGSELFF	TGTGCCAGCAGTCAGGGACTAGCGGGAGGCTCGGAGCTGTTTTTT
TRBJ2-3	-	15	TRBV5-1	-	CASSPSPTSTDTQYF	TGCGCCAGCAGCCCGAGTCCCACTAGCACAGATACGCAGTATTTT
TRBJ1-2	-	16	TRBV25-1	-	CASSEPNPGGSYGYTF	TGTGCCAGCAGTGAACCTAACCCAGGAGGGAGCTATGGCTACACCTTC
TRBJ1-1	TRBD1	15	TRBV7-2	-	CASSARQGMPLEAFF	TGTGCCAGCAGCGCCCGACAGGGTATGCCTCTGGAAGCTTTCTTT
TRBJ2-5	TRBD2	16	TRBV28	-	CASRQAGTSGMETQYF	TGTGCCAGCAGGCAAGCCGGGACTAGCGGGATGGAGACCCAGTACTTC
TRBJ1-4	TRBD1	14	TRBV25-1	-	CASSDGTAGEKLFF	TGTGCCAGCAGTGATGGGACAGCTGGCGAAAAACTGTTTTTT
TRBJ1-2	-	13	TRBV5-1	-	CASSLGAAEGYTF	TGCGCCAGCAGCTTGGGGGCAGCGGAAGGCTACACCTTC
TRBJ2-7	-	14	TRBV6-1	-	CASSLPDNLYEQYF	TGTGCCAGCAGCCTCCCGGACAATTTATACGAGCAGTACTTC
TRBJ2-5	TRBD2	16	TRBV28	-	CASSVPGLAGAETQYF	TGTGCCAGCAGTGTTCCGGGACTAGCGGGTGCAGAGACCCAGTACTTC
TRBJ1-5	-	15	TRBV2	-	CASRARDISNQPQHF	TGTGCCAGCAGAGCCCGGGATATAAGCAATCAGCCCCAGCATTTT
TRBJ2-1	TRBD2	16	TRBV5-1	few	CASSFSGRVVDNEQFF	TGCGCCAGCAGCTTCAGCGGGAGAGTCGTAGACAATGAGCAGTTCTTC
TRBJ2-7	TRBD1	14	TRBV7-3	-	CASSPGQGYGEQYF	TGTGCCAGCAGCCCAGGACAGGGGTACGGCGAGCAGTACTTC
TRBJ2-1	TRBD1	15	TRBV7-3	once	CASSTDRGGYNEQFF	TGTGCCAGCAGCACCGACAGGGGAGGCTACAATGAGCAGTTCTTC
TRBJ2-1	-	15	TRBV5-1	-	CASSLGGGGVNEQFF	TGCGCCAGCAGCTTGGGGGGGGGCGGGGTCAATGAGCAGTTCTTC
TRBJ2-1	-	13	TRBV13	-	CASSLGSHNEQFF	TGTGCCAGCAGCTTGGGCAGCCACAATGAGCAGTTCTTC
TRBJ2-3	-	13	TRBV2	-	CASSVGGADTQYF	TGTGCCAGCAGTGTGGGTGGGGCAGATACGCAGTATTTT
TRBJ1-3	-	14	TRBV5-1	few	CASRSTSTGNTIYF	TGCGCCAGCAGAAGCACATCGACAGGAAACACCATATATTTT
TRBJ2-5	TRBD1	13	TRBV5-1	once	CASSAGGRETQYF	TGCGCCAGCAGCGCAGGGGGTAGAGAGACCCAGTACTTC
TRBJ2-7	-	13	TRBV6-1	-	CASSDPGLYEQYF	TGTGCCAGCAGTGACCCGGGGCTCTACGAGCAGTACTTC
TRBJ1-1	-	14	TRBV10-2	-	CASSESGPNTEAFF	TGCGCCAGCAGTGAGTCGGGCCCGAACACTGAAGCTTTCTTT
TRBJ1-2	TRBD1	16	TRBV28	-	CASSTTGTGGGYGYTF	TGTGCCAGCAGTACCACCGGGACAGGGGGGGGCTATGGCTACACCTTC
TRBJ2-7	-	14	TRBV5-1	-	CASSISQNPYEQYF	TGCGCCAGCAGCATCTCACAGAACCCCTACGAGCAGTACTTC
TRBJ2-1	TRBD2	17	TRBV19	-	CASSPLGGRAPYNEQFF	TGTGCCAGTAGTCCACTCGGCGGGAGGGCCCCCTACAATGAGCAGTTCTTC
TRBJ1-5	-	14	TRBV23-1	-	CASGWQGSHQPQHF	TGCGCCAGCGGATGGCAGGGCAGTCATCAGCCCCAGCATTTT
TRBJ2-2	TRBD2	16	TRBV5-1	few	CASSLSGMVDTGELFF	TGCGCCAGCAGCTTGAGCGGGATGGTTGACACCGGGGAGCTGTTTTTT
TRBJ2-7	TRBD1	14	TRBV18	-	CASSQDRTSYEQYF	TGTGCCAGCTCTCAGGACAGGACCTCCTACGAGCAGTACTTC
TRBJ1-1	-	14	TRBV7-9	-	CASSSIAVGTEAFF	TGTGCCAGCAGCTCCATTGCAGTTGGGACTGAAGCTTTCTTT
TRBJ2-5	-	14	TRBV5-1	-	CASSSQGFGETQYF	TGCGCCAGCAGCTCACAGGGTTTTGGAGAGACCCAGTACTTC
TRBJ1-4	-	14	TRBV28	-	CASSYRRAGEKLFF	TGTGCCAGCAGCTACCGTAGGGCGGGGGAAAAACTGTTTTTT
TRBJ1-5	TRBD1	14	TRBV28	-	CASIPGQGYQPQHF	TGTGCCAGCATTCCCGGACAGGGGTATCAGCCCCAGCATTTT
TRBJ2-7	-	11	TRBV20-1	few	CSARNNYEQYF	TGCAGTGCTAGAAACAACTACGAGCAGTACTTC
TRBJ1-1	-	16	TRBV4-1	-	CASSLRQTSMNTEAFF	TGCGCCAGCAGCCTCCGGCAGACCAGCATGAACACTGAAGCTTTCTTT
TRBJ2-1	-	15	TRBV6-5	-	CASSYSDRRYNEQFF	TGTGCCAGCAGTTACTCGGACCGACGGTACAATGAGCAGTTCTTC
TRBJ2-1	TRBD2	16	TRBV10-2	-	CASSEAGTSGILEQFF	TGCGCCAGCAGTGAAGCCGGGACTAGCGGGATTCTTGAGCAGTTCTTC
TRBJ2-2	TRBD2	16	TRBV30	-	CAWEPGLAGNAGELFF	TGTGCCTGGGAACCGGGACTAGCGGGTAACGCCGGGGAGCTGTTTTTT
TRBJ2-7	TRBD2	15	TRBV11-1	-	CASSPGTSGVYEQYF	TGTGCCAGCAGCCCCGGGACTAGCGGGGTCTACGAGCAGTACTTC